The clone carrying this T cell receptor beta chain was counted a few times. Its matching antigen is unknown. Germline loops: CDR1 DFQATT, CDR2 SNEGSKA (reference sequence). The CDR3 runs 15 residues. V was pared by 0 bases and J by 4 bases, with 15 bases between. This sample was included in a study of molecular identifiers for immune sequencing clone quantification. Points from the study as a whole: Clones above 20 RNA copies contained over 97% of effector molecules and under 1% of naive molecules.

It was with previously described methods and listed TCR primers that bulk TCR libraries were made. TCRdb recomputed calls from the PCR reads with MiXCR, one row per CDR3 protein. The sample gives hundreds of thousands of distinct CDR3 sequences, around 25% of which show up once; 0.78% is in the top ten. The V and J genes are TRBV20-1 and TRBJ1-1, with D possibly matching TRBD1 (5 bases). Sequencing was done on a sample of naive CD8+ T cells from blood, with Jurkat cell RNA spiked in. Subset meaning: FACS-sorted CD8+CD4-CCR7+CD45RA+ naive T cells. The TCR comes from a human donor in good health. Some libraries in this study had Jurkat cell RNA spiked in. CDR3 nucleotide sequence: TGCAGTGCTAGAGATTTTATTGCAGGGACCACTGAAGCTTTCTTT. This encodes CSARDFIAGTTEAFF.